The entry below describes one TCR beta chain. Its recognized antigen is unknown. No per-base quality is available; no much larger clone lies one base away. This entry comes from a study of T cell repertoires in cytomegalovirus infection (dated by TCRdb to between 2018 and 2021). About the investigation overall: Donor HLA type was relevant to the analysis, as public TCR beta signatures indicated carriage of CMV infection together with the matching HLA type. The investigation overall reported the following: Cumulative frequency of public TCR beta family members discriminated carriers of CMV infection plus the relevant HLA type in this cohort and an independent 352-donor cohort. The ex vivo response was dominated by HLA-C-restricted CMV-specific TCR beta clonotypes, which also provided the single most frequent clonotype in two of eight donors.

Data came from an Illumina HiSeq 1500. The public sequencing data were trimmed at Q25 with fastp and processed into clonotypes with MiXCR by TCRdb, which kept only in-frame beta chains. CDR3 protein duplicates are merged, each entry listing the most common genes and DNA. This sample has 100,000 to 150,000 distinct CDR3 sequences in its table, and about 24% of those were observed once. The ten largest clones represent 30% to 35% of the sample. Trimming at the junction amounts to 7 bases on V and 1 base on J, and the germline ends lie 10 bases apart. Per the germline V gene, MNHEY is the CDR1 and SVGEGT is the CDR2. From cysteine to phenylalanine, the CDR3 is 13 amino acids long. Left in the record is the CDR3 DNA by itself, 39 bases read in frame from the first base.

Recombination connected TRBV6-2 or TRBV6-3 to TRBJ1-1; perhaps TRBD1 is the D gene, with 6 bases matching. The TCR comes from a human donor in good health (CMV status not recorded). Some clones in this sample may be carry-over from other donors' samples. Sequences were obtained from PBMCs, sequenced either directly or after in vitro stimulation (not recorded which). The nucleotide sequence is TGTGCCAGCAACATGGACAGGAACACTGAAGCTTTCTTT. It translates to CASNMDRNTEAFF.